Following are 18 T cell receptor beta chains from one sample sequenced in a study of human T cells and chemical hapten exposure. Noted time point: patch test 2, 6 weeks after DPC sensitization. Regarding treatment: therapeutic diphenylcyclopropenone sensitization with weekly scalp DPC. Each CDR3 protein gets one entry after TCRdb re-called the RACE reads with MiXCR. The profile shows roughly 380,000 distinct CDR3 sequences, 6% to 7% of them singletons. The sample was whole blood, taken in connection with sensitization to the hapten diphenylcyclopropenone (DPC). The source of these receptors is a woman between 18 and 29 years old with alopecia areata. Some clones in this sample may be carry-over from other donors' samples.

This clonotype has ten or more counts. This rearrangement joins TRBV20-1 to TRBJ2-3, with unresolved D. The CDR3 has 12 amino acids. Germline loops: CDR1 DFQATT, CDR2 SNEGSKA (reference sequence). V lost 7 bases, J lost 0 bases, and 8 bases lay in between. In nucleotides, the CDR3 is TGCAGTGGAGGAAGTAGCACAGATACGCAGTATTTT. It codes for CSGGSSTDTQYF.

CDR3 sequence: CASSEDRGWAEQYF. The CDR3 nucleotides read TGTGCCAGCTCAGAGGACAGGGGCTGGGCCGAGCAGTACTTC. The genes are TRBV18 and TRBJ2-7, with 9 bases aligning to TRBD1. The trim removed 5 bases at V and 6 bases at J, leaving 8 bases unmatched. The germline V gene encodes CDR1 KGHSH and CDR2 LQKENI. This CDR3 is 14 amino acids long.

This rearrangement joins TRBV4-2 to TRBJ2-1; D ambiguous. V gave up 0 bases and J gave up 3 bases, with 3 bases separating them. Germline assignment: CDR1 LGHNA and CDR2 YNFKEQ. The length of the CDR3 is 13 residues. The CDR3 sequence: CASSQDLYNEQFF. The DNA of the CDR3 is TGTGCCAGCAGCCAAGATCTCTACAATGAGCAGTTCTTC.

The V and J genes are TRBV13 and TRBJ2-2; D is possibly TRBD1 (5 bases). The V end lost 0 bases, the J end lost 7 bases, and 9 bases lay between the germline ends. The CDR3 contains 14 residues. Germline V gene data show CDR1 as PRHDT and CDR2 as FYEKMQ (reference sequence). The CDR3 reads CASSLGQVGGELFF. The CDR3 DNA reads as TGTGCCAGCAGCTTAGGACAGGTCGGCGGGGAGCTGTTTTTT.

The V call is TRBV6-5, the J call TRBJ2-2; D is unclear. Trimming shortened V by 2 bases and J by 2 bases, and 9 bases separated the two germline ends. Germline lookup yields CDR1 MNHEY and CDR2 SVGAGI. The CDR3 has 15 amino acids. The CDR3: CASSYGGFNTGELFF. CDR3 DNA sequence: TGTGCCAGCAGTTACGGCGGATTTAACACCGGGGAGCTGTTTTTT.

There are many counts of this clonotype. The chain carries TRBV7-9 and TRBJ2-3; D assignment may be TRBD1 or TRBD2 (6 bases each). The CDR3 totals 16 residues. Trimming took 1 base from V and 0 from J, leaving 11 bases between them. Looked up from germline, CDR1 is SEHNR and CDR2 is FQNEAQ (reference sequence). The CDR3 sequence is CASSLGGAASTDTQYF. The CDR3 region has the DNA TGTGCCAGCAGCTTAGGGGGGGCCGCCAGCACAGATACGCAGTATTTT.

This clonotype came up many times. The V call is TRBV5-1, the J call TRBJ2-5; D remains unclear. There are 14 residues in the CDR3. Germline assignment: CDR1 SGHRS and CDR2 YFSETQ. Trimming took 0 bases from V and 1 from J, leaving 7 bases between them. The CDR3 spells CASSLEAAQETQYF. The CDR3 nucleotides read TGCGCCAGCAGCTTGGAGGCAGCCCAAGAGACCCAGTACTTC.

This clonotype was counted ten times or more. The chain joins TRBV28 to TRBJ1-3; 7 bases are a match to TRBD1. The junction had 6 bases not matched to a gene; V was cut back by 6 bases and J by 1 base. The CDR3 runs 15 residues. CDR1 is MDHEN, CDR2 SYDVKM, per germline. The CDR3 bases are TGTGCCAGCAGATCCGGGACAGAATCTGGAAACACCATATATTTT. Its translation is CASRSGTESGNTIYF.

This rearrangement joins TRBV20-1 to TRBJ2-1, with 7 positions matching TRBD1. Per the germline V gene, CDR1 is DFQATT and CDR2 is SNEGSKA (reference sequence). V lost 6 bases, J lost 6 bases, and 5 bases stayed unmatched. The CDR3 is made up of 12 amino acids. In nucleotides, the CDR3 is TGCAGTGCCCGTCGGGACAGCAATGAGCAGTTCTTC. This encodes CSARRDSNEQFF.

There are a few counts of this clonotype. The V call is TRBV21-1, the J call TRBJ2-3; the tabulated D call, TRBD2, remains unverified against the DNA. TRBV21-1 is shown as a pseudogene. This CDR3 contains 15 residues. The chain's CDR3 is CASSKGGNSGDTQYF. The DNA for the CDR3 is TGTGCCAGCAGCAAAGGCGGCAATAGCGGAGATACGCAGTATTTT.

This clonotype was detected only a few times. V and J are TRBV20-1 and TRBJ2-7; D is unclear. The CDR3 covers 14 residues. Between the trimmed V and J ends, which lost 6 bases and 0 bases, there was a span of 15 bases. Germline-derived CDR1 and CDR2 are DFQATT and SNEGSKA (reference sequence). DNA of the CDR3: TGCAGTGCCCCGGACCCCTGGGACTCCTACGAGCAGTACTTC. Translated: CSAPDPWDSYEQYF.

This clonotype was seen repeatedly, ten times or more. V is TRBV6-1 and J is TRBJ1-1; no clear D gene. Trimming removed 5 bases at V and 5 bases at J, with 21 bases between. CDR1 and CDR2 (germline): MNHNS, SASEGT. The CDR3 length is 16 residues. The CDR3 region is CASSWTGGVVWTEAFF. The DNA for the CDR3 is TGTGCCAGCAGTTGGACGGGCGGGGTGGTTTGGACTGAAGCTTTCTTT.

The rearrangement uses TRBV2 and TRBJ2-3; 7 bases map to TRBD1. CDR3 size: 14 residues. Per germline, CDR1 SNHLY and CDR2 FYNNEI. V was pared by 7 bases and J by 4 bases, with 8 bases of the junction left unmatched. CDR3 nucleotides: TGTGCCAGCACTTTATTCGACAGGGCAGATACGCAGTATTTT. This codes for CASTLFDRADTQYF.

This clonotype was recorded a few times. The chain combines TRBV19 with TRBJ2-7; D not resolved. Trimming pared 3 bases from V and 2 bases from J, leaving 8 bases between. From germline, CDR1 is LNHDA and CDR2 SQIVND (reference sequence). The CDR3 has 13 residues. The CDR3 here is CASSIGRAYEQYF. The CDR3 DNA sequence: TGTGCCAGTAGTATCGGACGAGCCTACGAGCAGTACTTC.

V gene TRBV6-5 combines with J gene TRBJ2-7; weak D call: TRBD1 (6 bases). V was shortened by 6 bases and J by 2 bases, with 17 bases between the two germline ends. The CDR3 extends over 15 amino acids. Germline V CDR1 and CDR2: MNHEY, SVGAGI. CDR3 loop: CASSHAGTNTYEQYF. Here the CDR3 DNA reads TGTGCCAGCAGCCACGCCGGGACAAATACCTACGAGCAGTACTTC.

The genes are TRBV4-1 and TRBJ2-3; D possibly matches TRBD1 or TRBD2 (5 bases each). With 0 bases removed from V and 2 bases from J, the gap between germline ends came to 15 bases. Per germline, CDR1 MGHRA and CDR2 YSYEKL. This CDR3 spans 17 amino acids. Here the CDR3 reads CASSQDLLGTFTDTQYF. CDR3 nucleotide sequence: TGCGCCAGCAGCCAAGATCTTTTGGGGACCTTCACAGATACGCAGTATTTT.

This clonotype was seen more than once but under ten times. CDR3 nucleotides: TGTGCCAGCAGTTTGGCCCCAAGGGAATCACCCCTCCACTTT. Protein product: CASSLAPRESPLHF. This rearrangement joins TRBV6-6 to TRBJ1-6, with unresolved D. The germline gives CDR1 MNHNY, CDR2 SVGAGI (reference sequence). The CDR3 covers 14 residues. V was trimmed by 4 bases and J by 10 bases, leaving 14 bases between them.

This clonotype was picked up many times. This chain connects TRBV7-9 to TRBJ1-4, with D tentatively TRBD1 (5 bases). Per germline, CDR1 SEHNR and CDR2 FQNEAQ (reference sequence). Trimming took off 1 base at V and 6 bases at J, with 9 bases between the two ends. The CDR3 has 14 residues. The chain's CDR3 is CASSLGGADEKLFF. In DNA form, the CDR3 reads TGTGCCAGCAGCTTAGGAGGGGCGGATGAAAAACTGTTTTTT.